Reported below is one T cell receptor (beta chain). The antigen is undetermined. These data belong to a study of cytomegalovirus exposure and HLA in healthy donors. Study-level findings and limits: There were about 160 TCR beta chains listed as cytomegalovirus-associated. Later on, a genetic analysis was performed. It linked a missense variant in DCLRE1C with V- and J-gene trimming of TCR beta.

Germline assignment: CDR1 SEHNR and CDR2 FQNEAQ (reference sequence). J was trimmed by 2 bases and V by 3 bases; bases with no gene match: 11. There are 18 residues in the CDR3. This PCR relied on a set of 60 Vbeta primers and 13 Jbeta primers. Clones were sequenced by immunoSEQ multiplex PCR, and TCRdb holds only the in-frame ones, with some missing. The sample includes under 200,000 clones, 86% seen only once; the top ten take approximately 2%. The sequence was collected from a woman aged 18 to 35 in good health and CMV-seronegative. The chain joins TRBV7-9 to TRBJ2-2; 8 nucleotides agree with TRBD1. The specimen sequenced was PBMCs. CDR3 sequence (DNA): TGTGCCAGCAGCTTTCGAGGCCTGACAGGGGTAAACACCGGGGAGCTGTTTTTT. It codes for CASSFRGLTGVNTGELFF.